This T cell receptor beta chain was sequenced for a study of radiotherapy plus CTLA-4 blockade in lung cancer. Whole-study context: Patients showed objective responses in about 20% of cases and disease control in 31%. General observations from the study: Clones of tumor-derived TCRs expanded in blood after radiotherapy plus ipilimumab. How blood T cell clones changed early, along with interferon-beta, reportedly forecast response best.

Here immunoSEQ multiplex PCR was the method, and the copy in TCRdb shows in-frame clones only, minus some. The table includes 80,000 to 100,000 clones, about 70% detected once. Only a few counts were recorded for this clone. Its antigen is unidentified. Chemo-refractory metastatic non-small-cell lung cancer patients underwent focal radiation alongside CTLA-4 blockade with ipilimumab. Germline loops: CDR1 SGHKS, CDR2 YYEKEE (reference sequence). The CDR3 length is 18 residues. The V end was cut by 5 bases, the J end by 0 bases, with 18 bases between. The specimen was peripheral blood, collected from a patient treated with radiotherapy plus ipilimumab. The chain uses TRBV5-5 and TRBJ2-6, with no clear D. The receptor's source is a human donor with non-small cell lung cancer who had a partial response to radiotherapy plus ipilimumab. Some clones in this sample may be carry-over from other donors' samples. The CDR3 bases are TGTGCCAGCAGTGGCGGCGGTCAGCCCGGCTCTGGGGCCAACGTCCTGACTTTC. It specifies CASSGGGQPGSGANVLTF.